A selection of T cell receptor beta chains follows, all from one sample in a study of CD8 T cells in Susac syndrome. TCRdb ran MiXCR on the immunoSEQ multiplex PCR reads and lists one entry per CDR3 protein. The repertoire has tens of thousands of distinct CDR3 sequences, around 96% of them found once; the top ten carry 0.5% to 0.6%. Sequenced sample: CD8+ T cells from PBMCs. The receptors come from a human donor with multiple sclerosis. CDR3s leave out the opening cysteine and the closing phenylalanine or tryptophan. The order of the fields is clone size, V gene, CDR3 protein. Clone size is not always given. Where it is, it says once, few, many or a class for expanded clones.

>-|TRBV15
ATSRGGGVSEKLF
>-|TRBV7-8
ASSTAWGSGYQETQY
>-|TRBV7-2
ASYHLAGGTVGGYT
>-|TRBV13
ASSSGLARHEQY
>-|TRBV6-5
ASSYSSTATSSGNTIY
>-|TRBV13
ASSHVSGGSGTDTQY
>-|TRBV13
ASSQRWGYT
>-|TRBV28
ASSPPGQGAFYGYT
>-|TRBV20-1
SARDTTGTEAF
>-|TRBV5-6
ASSLVAGGYDNEQF
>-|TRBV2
ASLVMNTEAF
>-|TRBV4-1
ASSQGGDEQY
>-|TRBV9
ASSASREEAKNIQY
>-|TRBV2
ASRERGHMNTEAF
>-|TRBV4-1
ASSQLSVGGAYEQY
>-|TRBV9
ASSVDQPRANEQF
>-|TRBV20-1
SARTSGVYEQY
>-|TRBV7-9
ASSLSGSGGELF
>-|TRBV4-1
ASSQVRRAQETQY
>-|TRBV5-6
ASSLAGGLGTEAF
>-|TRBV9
ASSVGGGEQY
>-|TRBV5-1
ASSLTSWEELF
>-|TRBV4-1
ASSQEPSGGNTDTQY
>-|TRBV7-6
ASSLRDRTYEQY
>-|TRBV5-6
ASSGADTEAF
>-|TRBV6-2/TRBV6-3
ASSYWQGVTYEQY
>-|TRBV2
ASSEYGGQGWYEQY
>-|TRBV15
ATSRDRGGSPLH
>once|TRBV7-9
TSSGLDRGNYGYT
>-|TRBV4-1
ASSQPTGLAGGGEQF
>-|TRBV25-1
ASSEYGGNTEAF
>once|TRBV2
ATDDRGQETQY
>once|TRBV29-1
SVRYRGEQQETQY
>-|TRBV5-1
ASSRAGTGDYEQY
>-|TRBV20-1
SARVLRNTGELF
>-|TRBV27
ASSLGGGALANYGYT
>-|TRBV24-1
ATSQGEVTYEQY
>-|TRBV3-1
ASSRLPDEQY
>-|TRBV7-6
ASRSGNGEQF
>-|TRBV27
ASSLSPGVVSYEQY
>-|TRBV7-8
ASSFSSTQPQH
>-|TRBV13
ASSGRMTDTQY
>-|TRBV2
ASVRSGTSTSRALNEQF
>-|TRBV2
ARGARDRVHNEQF
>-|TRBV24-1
ATSALGNQPQH
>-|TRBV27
ASSFTDPFNSYNEQF
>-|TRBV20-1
SGRTALTYEQY
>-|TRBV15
ATSLRSSYNEQF
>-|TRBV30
AWSENRGTEAF
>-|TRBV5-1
ASSLFYGDEQF